The 8 T cell receptor beta chains in this list originate from one sample, sequenced in a study of blood T cell repertoires in COVID-19. Method: immunoSEQ multiplex PCR; TCRdb's copy keeps in-frame clones and lacks some. The sample has approximately 160,000 clones; about four fifths are singletons. Specimen: peripheral blood. These receptors all stem from a man between 40 and 49 years old who had recovered from COVID-19.

The chain links TRBV18 to TRBJ2-1, with a tentative D call TRBD2 (6 bases). With 3 bases removed from V and 4 bases from J, the gap between germline ends came to 16 bases. This CDR3 contains 16 residues. Germline CDR1 is KGHSH and CDR2 is LQKENI. CDR3 protein: CASSPRSGEAYNEQFF. For the CDR3, the DNA is TGTGCCAGCTCACCGAGGTCGGGGGAGGCGTACAATGAGCAGTTCTTC. The full variable domain, its missing parts supplied by reference TRBV18 and TRBJ2-1, is NAGVMQNPRHLVRRRGQEARLRCSPMKGHSHVYWYRQLPEEGLKFMVYLQKENIIDESGMPKERFSAEFPKEGPSILRIQQVVRGDSAAYFCASSPRSGEAYNEQFFGPGTRLTVL.

This clone has just a few counts. The chain uses TRBV7-2 and TRBJ2-3; TRBD2 matches at 9 bases. V trimming: 5 bases; J trimming: 6 bases; junction bases outside the gene matches: 6. Germline loops: CDR1 SGHTA, CDR2 FQGNSA. This CDR3 region has 14 residues. CDR3 in DNA: TGTGCCAGCAGCCAACTAGCGGGCCCCGATACGCAGTATTTT. Translated: CASSQLAGPDTQYF.

A single count supports this clone. V and J are TRBV18 and TRBJ1-4; the match to TRBD1 covers 9 bases. Germline V lookup: CDR1 KGHSH, CDR2 LQKENI. The junction had 7 bases not matched to a gene; V was cut back by 5 bases and J by 0 bases. The CDR3 contains 17 residues. In DNA, the CDR3 is TGTGCCAGCTCATCCAGGACAGGGGCCGCAACTAATGAAAAACTGTTTTTT. Encoded protein: CASSSRTGAATNEKLFF.

The chain joins TRBV19 to TRBJ2-6; 8 positions agree with TRBD2. Per germline, CDR1 LNHDA and CDR2 SQIVND (reference sequence). The CDR3 sequence is 15 residues long. Germline trimming cut 3 bases from V and 4 bases from J; bases unmatched to any gene: 2. DNA for the CDR3: TGTGCCAGTAGTATCGGGGGGGGCGGGGCCAACGTCCTGACTTTC. It translates to CASSIGGGGANVLTF.

The chain recombines TRBV11-1 with TRBJ2-3, with 8 bases identical to TRBD1. There are 13 residues in the CDR3. Germline V gene sequence: CDR1 SGHAT, CDR2 FQDESV (reference sequence). V was clipped by 5 bases and J by 14 bases; unmatched bases: 12. The CDR3 reads CASSHPQGAPGYF. The CDR3, as DNA: TGTGCCAGCAGCCACCCTCAGGGGGCGCCGGGGTATTTT.

This clone occurred once. The rearrangement links TRBV4-2 to TRBJ2-7, with 7 bases aligning to TRBD1. J lost 5 bases, V lost 4 bases, and 20 bases had no gene match. Germline assignment: CDR1 LGHNA and CDR2 YNFKEQ. The CDR3 loop spans 18 amino acids. CDR3 sequence reads: CASSPDPLARDSIHEQYF. The CDR3 DNA sequence: TGTGCCAGCAGCCCCGACCCATTAGCCCGGGACAGTATCCACGAGCAGTACTTC.

The rearrangement joins TRBV10-3 to TRBJ2-7; D may be TRBD2 (6 bases). CDR1 is ENHRY and CDR2 is SYGVKD in the germline V gene. The CDR3 has 13 amino acids. V was shortened by 6 bases and J by 3 bases, with 12 bases between the two germline ends. The CDR3 DNA sequence: TGTGCCATCAGCGGGGGAAGAGGCTACGAGCAGTACTTC. It specifies CAISGGRGYEQYF.

The chain carries TRBV9 and TRBJ2-2; no firm D call. This CDR3 spans 17 amino acids. Germline V gene sequence: CDR1 SGDLS, CDR2 YYNGEE. V was cut by 0 bases and J by 1 base, with 13 bases left in between. In DNA, the CDR3 is TGTGCCAGCAGCGTAGGTCTCACTCGGAGGAACACCGGGGAGCTGTTTTTT. Its protein is CASSVGLTRRNTGELFF.